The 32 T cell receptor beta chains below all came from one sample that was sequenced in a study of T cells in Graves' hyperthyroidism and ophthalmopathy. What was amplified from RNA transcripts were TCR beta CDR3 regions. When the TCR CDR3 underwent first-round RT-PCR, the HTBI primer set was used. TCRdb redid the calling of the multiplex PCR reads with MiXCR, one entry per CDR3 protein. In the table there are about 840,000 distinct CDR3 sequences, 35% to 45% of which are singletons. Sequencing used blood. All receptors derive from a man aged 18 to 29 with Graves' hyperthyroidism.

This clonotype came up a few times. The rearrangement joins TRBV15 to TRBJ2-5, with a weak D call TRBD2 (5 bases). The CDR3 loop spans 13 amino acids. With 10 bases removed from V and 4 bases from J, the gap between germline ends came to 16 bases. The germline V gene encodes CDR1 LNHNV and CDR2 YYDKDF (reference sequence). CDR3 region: CASSPPAGETQYF. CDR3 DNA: TGTGCCAGCTCACCACCGGCGGGAGAGACCCAGTACTTC.

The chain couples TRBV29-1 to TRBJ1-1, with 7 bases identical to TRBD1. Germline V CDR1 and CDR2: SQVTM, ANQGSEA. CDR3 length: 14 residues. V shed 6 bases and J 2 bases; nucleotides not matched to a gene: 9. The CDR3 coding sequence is TGCAGCGTGGCGGGAGGGACAGATAACACTGAAGCTTTCTTT. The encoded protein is CSVAGGTDNTEAFF.

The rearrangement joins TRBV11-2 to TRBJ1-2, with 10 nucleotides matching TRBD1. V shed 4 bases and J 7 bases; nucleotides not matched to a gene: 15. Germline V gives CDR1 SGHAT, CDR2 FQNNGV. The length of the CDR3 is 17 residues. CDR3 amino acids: CASSYLTGGDNPRGYTF. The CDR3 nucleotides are TGTGCCAGCAGCTACCTGACAGGGGGCGATAATCCTCGTGGCTACACCTTC.

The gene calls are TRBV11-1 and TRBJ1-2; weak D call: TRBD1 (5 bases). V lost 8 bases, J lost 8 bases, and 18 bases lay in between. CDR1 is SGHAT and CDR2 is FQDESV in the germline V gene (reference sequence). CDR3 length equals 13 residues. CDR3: CASVARGKGGYTF. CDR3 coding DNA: TGTGCCAGCGTAGCCCGGGGCAAGGGCGGCTACACCTTC.

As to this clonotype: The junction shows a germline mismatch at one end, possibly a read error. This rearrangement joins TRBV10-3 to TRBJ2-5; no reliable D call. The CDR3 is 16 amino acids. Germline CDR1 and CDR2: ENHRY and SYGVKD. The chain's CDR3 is CASSYLFAAVGETQYF. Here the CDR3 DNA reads TGTGCCAGCAGTTACCTCTTCGCGGCGGTCGGAGAGACCCAGTACTTC.

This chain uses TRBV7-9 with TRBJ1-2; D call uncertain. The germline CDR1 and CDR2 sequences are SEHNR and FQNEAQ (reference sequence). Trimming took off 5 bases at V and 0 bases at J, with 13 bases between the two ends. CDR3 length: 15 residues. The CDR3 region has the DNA TGTGCCAGCAGCATCTACAGTGAGCCTAACTATGGCTACACCTTC. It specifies CASSIYSEPNYGYTF.

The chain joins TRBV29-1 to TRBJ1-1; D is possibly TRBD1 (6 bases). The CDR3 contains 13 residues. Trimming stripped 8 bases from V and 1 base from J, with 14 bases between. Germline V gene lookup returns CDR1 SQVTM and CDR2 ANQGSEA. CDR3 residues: CSIGQSGNTEAFF. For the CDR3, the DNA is TGCAGCATTGGACAGAGCGGGAACACTGAAGCTTTCTTT.

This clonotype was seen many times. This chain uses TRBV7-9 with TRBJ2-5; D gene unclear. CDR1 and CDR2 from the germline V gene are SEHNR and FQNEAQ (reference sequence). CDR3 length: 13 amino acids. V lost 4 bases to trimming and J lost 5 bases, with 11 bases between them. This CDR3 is CASSSTVGETQYF. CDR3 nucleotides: TGTGCCAGCAGCTCGACTGTCGGGGAGACCCAGTACTTC.

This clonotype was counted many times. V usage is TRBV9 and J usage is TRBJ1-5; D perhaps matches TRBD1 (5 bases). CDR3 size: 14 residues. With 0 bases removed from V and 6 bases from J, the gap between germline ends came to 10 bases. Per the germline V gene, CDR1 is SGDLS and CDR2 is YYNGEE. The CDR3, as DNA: TGTGCCAGCAGCGTAGGGCAGGGACCTCAGCCCCAGCATTTT. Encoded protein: CASSVGQGPQPQHF. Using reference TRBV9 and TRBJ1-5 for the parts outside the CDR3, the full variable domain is DSGVTQTPKHLITATGQRVTLRCSPRSGDLSVYWYQQSLDQGLQFLIQYYNGEERAKGNILERFSAQQFPDLHSELNLSSLELGDSALYFCASSVGQGPQPQHFGDGTRLSIL.

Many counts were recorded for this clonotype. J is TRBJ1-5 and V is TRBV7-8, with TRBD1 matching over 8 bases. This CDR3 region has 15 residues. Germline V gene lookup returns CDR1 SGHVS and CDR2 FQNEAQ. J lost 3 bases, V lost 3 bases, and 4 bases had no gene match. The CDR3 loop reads CASSLGQDLNQPQHF. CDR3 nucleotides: TGTGCCAGCAGCTTGGGACAGGATCTCAATCAGCCCCAGCATTTT.

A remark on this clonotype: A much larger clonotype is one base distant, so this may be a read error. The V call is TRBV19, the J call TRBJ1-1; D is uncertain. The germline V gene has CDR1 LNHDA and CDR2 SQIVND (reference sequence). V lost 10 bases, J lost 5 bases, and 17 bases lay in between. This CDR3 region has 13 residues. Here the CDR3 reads CANRATFSTEAFF. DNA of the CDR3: TGTGCCAATAGAGCGACGTTCTCGACTGAAGCTTTCTTT.

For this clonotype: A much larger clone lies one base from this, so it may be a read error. CDR3 nucleotide sequence: TGTGCCAGCAGCTTTTACCTCACGTGGGGCTCTAATAAAAAACTGTTTTTT. Residues: CASSFYLTWGSNKKLFF. The chain uses TRBV7-9 and TRBJ1-4; D may be TRBD1 (5 bases). The V gene's germline CDR1 is SEHNR and CDR2 FQNEAQ (reference sequence). This CDR3 spans 17 amino acids. The full variable domain, its missing parts supplied by reference TRBV7-9 and TRBJ1-4, is DTGVSQNPRHKITKRGQNVTFRCDPISEHNRLYWYRQTLGQGPEFLTYFQNEAQLEKSRLLSDRFSAERPKGSFSTLEIQRTEQGDSAMYLCASSFYLTWGSNKKLFFGSGTQLSVL.

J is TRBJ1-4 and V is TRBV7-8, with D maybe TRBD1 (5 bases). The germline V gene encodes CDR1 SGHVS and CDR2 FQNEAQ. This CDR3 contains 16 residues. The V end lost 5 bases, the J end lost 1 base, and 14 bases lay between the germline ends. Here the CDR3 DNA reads TGTGCCAGCAGCATACACCAGGGAGGAACTAATGAAAAACTGTTTTTT. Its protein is CASSIHQGGTNEKLFF.

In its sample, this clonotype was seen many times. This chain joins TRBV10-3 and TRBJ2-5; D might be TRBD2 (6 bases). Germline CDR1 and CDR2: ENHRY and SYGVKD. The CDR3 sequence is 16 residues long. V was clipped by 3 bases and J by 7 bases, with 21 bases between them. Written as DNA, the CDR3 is TGTGCCATCAGTGACCAGGGAGACGAGACTAGGGGGACCCAGTACTTC. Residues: CAISDQGDETRGTQYF.

DNA of the CDR3: TGTGCCAGCAGTACCCCACAGACCGGGGAGCTGTTTTTT. Translating it yields CASSTPQTGELFF. The chain recombines TRBV6-6 with TRBJ2-2, with unresolved D. CDR1 and CDR2 from the germline V gene are MNHNY and SVGAGI (reference sequence). The CDR3 sequence is 13 residues long. Trimming pared 5 bases from V and 5 bases from J, leaving 9 bases between.

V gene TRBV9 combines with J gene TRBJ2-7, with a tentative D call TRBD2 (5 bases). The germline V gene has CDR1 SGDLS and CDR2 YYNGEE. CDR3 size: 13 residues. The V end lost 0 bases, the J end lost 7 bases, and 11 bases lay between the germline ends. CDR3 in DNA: TGTGCCAGCAGCGTAGGGGAAGGCGGGGAGCAGTACTTC. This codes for CASSVGEGGEQYF. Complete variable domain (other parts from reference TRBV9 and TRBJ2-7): DSGVTQTPKHLITATGQRVTLRCSPRSGDLSVYWYQQSLDQGLQFLIQYYNGEERAKGNILERFSAQQFPDLHSELNLSSLELGDSALYFCASSVGEGGEQYFGPGTRLTVT.

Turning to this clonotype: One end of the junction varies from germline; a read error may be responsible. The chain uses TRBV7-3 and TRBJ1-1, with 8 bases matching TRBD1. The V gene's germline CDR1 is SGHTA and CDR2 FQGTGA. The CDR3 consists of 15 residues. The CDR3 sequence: CASSRPGQENTEAFF. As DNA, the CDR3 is TGCGCCAGCAGCCGCCCGGGACAGGAGAACACTGAAGCTTTCTTT.

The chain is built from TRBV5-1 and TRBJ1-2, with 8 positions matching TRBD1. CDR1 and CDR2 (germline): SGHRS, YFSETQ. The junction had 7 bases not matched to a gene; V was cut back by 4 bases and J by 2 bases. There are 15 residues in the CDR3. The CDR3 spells CASSPPTGENYGYTF. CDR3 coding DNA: TGCGCCAGCAGCCCACCGACAGGGGAGAACTATGGCTACACCTTC.

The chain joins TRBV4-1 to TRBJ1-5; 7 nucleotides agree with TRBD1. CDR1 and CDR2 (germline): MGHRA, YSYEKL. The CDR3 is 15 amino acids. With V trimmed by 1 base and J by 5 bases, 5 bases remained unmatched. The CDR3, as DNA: TGCGCCAGCAGCCAAGGCGGGGGGACAGATCAGCCCCAGCATTTT. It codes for CASSQGGGTDQPQHF.

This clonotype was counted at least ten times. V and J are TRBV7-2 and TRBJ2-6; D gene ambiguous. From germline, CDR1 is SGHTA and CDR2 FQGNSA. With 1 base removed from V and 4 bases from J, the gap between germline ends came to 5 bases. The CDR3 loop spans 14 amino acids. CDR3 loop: CASSLVGGANVLTF. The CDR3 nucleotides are TGTGCCAGCAGCTTAGTTGGAGGGGCCAACGTCCTGACTTTC.

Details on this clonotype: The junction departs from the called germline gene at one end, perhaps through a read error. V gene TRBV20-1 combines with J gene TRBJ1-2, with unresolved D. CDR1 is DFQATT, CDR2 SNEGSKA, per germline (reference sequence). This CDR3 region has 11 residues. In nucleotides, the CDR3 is TGCAGTCCTAGTTCGGGGTCTGGCTACACCTTC. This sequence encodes CSPSSGSGYTF.

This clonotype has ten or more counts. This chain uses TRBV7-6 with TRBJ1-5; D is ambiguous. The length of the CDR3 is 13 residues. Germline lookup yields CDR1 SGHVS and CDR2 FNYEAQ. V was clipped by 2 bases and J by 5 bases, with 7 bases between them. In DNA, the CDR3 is TGTGCCAGCAGCTTATCTTACGATCAGCCCCAGCATTTT. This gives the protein CASSLSYDQPQHF.

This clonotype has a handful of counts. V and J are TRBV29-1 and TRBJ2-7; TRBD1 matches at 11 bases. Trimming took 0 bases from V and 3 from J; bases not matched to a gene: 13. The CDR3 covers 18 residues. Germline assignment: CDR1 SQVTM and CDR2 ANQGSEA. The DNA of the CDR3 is TGCAGCGTTGAAGATCAAATGGGTGGGGGGACAGGGGGCTACGAGCAGTACTTC. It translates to CSVEDQMGGGTGGYEQYF.

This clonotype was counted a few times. The CDR3 coding sequence is TGTGCCAGCAGCTTAGCGACTAGCGGGATTCCTTACGAGCAGTACTTC. It specifies CASSLATSGIPYEQYF. The genes are TRBV7-2 and TRBJ2-7; TRBD2 agrees at 11 bases. V gave up 0 bases and J gave up 4 bases; unmatched junction bases: 5. The CDR3 consists of 16 residues. CDR1 and CDR2 from the germline V gene are SGHTA and FQGNSA.

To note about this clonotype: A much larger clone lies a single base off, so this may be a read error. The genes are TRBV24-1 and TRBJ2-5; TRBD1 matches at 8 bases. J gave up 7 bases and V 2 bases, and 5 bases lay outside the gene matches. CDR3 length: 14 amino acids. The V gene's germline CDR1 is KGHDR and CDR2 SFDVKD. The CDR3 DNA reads TGTGCCACCAGTGATTCCGGACAGGGACGGACCCAGTACTTC. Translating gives CATSDSGQGRTQYF.

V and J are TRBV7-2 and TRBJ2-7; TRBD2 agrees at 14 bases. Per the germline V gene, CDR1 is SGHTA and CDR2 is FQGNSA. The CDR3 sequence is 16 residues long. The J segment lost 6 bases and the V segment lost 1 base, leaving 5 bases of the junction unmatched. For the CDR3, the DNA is TGTGCCAGCAGCTTAGACGGACTAGCGGGAGGCGGCGAGCAGTACTTC. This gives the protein CASSLDGLAGGGEQYF.

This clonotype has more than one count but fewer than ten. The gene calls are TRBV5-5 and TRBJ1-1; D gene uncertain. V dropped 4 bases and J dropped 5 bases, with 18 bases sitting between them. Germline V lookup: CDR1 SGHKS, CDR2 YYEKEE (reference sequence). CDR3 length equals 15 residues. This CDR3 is CASSQAEWARTEAFF. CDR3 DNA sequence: TGTGCCAGCAGCCAGGCGGAGTGGGCGCGAACTGAAGCTTTCTTT.

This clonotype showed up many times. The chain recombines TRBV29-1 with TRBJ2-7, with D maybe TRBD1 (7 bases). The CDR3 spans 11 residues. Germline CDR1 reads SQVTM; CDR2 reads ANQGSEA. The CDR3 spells CGGGSLTEQYF. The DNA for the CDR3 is TGCGGAGGGGGCAGCCTCACCGAGCAGTACTTC.

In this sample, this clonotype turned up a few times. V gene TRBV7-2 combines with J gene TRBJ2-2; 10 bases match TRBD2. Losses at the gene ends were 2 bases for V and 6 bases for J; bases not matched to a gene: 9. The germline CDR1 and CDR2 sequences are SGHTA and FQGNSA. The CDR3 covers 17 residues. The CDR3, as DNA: TGTGCCAGCAGCTTACTTGGGCTAGCGGGGGTTTCCGGGGAGCTGTTTTTT. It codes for CASSLLGLAGVSGELFF. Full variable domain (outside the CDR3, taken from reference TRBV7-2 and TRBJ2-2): GAGVSQSPSNKVTEKGKDVELRCDPISGHTALYWYRQSLGQGLEFLIYFQGNSAPDKSGLPSDRFSAERTGGSVSTLTIQRTQQEDSAVYLCASSLLGLAGVSGELFFGEGSRLTVL.

The CDR3 spells CASSLDGPNPGELFF. The CDR3, as DNA: TGTGCCAGCAGCCTCGACGGCCCTAACCCCGGGGAGCTGTTTTTT. The chain is built from TRBV9 and TRBJ2-2; D ambiguous. Between the trimmed V and J ends, which lost 4 bases and 6 bases, there was a span of 16 bases. The CDR3 totals 15 residues. Looked up from germline, CDR1 is SGDLS and CDR2 is YYNGEE.

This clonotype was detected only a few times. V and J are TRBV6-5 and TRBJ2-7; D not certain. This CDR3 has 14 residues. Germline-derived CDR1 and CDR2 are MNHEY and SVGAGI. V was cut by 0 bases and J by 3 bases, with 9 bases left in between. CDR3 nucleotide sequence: TGTGCCAGCAGTTACTCCCAGCTATACTACGAGCAGTACTTC. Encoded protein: CASSYSQLYYEQYF.

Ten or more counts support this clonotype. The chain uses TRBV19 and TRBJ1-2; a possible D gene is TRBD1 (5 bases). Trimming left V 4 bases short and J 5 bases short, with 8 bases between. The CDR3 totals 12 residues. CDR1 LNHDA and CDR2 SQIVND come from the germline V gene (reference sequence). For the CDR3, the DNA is TGTGCCAGTAGTACCCGACAGTATGGCTACACCTTC. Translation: CASSTRQYGYTF.